The T cell receptor (beta chain) described here comes from a study of CD8 T cells in Susac syndrome. Findings of the study overall: By the study's own acknowledgment, its TCR sequencing and HLA analysis included relatively few individuals.

Reverse transcription used about 0.45 to 1 ug RNA and random hexamers. An immunoSEQ multiplex PCR generated amplified TCR beta CDR3 products spanning 54 Vbeta and 13 Jbeta. TCRdb re-analysed the immunoSEQ multiplex PCR reads in MiXCR, keeping a single row per CDR3 protein. The sample has under 200,000 distinct CDR3 sequences, about 93% seen once. As to this clonotype: What it binds is unknown.

Sequencing of TCR beta was undertaken in CD8+ and CD4+ T cells derived from blood. The CD8+ and CD4+ T cells were negatively isolated, with the TEMRA cells enriched by FACS. This TCR was recovered from a human donor in good health. The sequenced sample was CD4+ T cells from PBMCs.

This CDR3 is CASSLTTGEGGYTF. In DNA, the CDR3 is TGTGCCAGCAGCCTAACAACAGGGGAAGGTGGCTACACCTTC. V usage is TRBV4-2 and J usage is TRBJ1-2; 7 nucleotides match TRBD1. This CDR3 has 14 residues. V gave up 4 bases and J gave up 7 bases; unmatched junction bases: 9. Germline CDR1 reads LGHNA; CDR2 reads YNFKEQ.